Listed below are T cell receptor beta chains from one sample, sequenced in a study of glioma-infiltrating T cells. TCRdb processed the multiplex PCR reads anew with MiXCR; each CDR3 protein has one entry. The sample consists of some 100,000 distinct CDR3 sequences, about 25% of them appearing once. The sequenced sample consisted of glioma tissue, nonneoplastic brain tissue, or PBMCs (not recorded which). These receptors came from a human donor with low-grade glioma or glioblastoma, undergoing nonglioma brain surgery, or in good health (not recorded which). CDR3s leave out the opening cysteine and the closing phenylalanine or tryptophan.

CDR3 protein: SAKSGLAGYNEQF
V gene: TRBV20-1
J gene: TRBJ2-1

CDR3 protein: ASSAYGDEQF
V gene: TRBV18
J gene: TRBJ2-1

CDR3 protein: ASVGDSYNEQF
V gene: TRBV2
J gene: TRBJ2-1

CDR3 protein: ASLRLGTPQETQY
V gene: TRBV7-8
J gene: TRBJ2-5

CDR3 protein: ASSSWDRLNTIY
V gene: TRBV12-3/TRBV12-4
J gene: TRBJ1-3

CDR3 protein: ASSYRREGGNEQF
V gene: TRBV7-2
J gene: TRBJ2-1

CDR3 protein: SARGGGLNEQF
V gene: TRBV20-1
J gene: TRBJ2-1

CDR3 protein: AISLPGQGAYSYNEQF
V gene: TRBV10-3
J gene: TRBJ2-1

CDR3 protein: ASSPMTSGRSRRYQETQY
V gene: TRBV6-2/TRBV6-3
J gene: TRBJ2-5

CDR3 protein: ATSPSGIQANYNYT
V gene: TRBV15
J gene: TRBJ1-2

CDR3 protein: ASSRQNNEQF
V gene: TRBV12-3/TRBV12-4
J gene: TRBJ2-1

CDR3 protein: SVGGTGLETQY
V gene: TRBV29-1
J gene: TRBJ2-5

CDR3 protein: ASSLRGVDTQY
V gene: TRBV5-1
J gene: TRBJ2-3

CDR3 protein: ASRRTGGETQH
V gene: TRBV6-1
J gene: TRBJ1-5

CDR3 protein: ASRPLGDLVEQY
V gene: TRBV6-2/TRBV6-3
J gene: TRBJ2-7

CDR3 protein: SVEAGTPPAGGLF
V gene: TRBV29-1
J gene: TRBJ2-2

CDR3 protein: ASSPWTGAEQY
V gene: TRBV6-2/TRBV6-3
J gene: TRBJ2-7

CDR3 protein: ASKDERQSNEQF
V gene: TRBV19
J gene: TRBJ2-1

CDR3 protein: ASSQEEGNSPLH
V gene: TRBV4-3
J gene: TRBJ1-6

CDR3 protein: ATSRDLDRDNQPQH
V gene: TRBV15
J gene: TRBJ1-5

CDR3 protein: ASSLQGVAGELF
V gene: TRBV12-3/TRBV12-4
J gene: TRBJ2-2

CDR3 protein: ASSGDSSLAKNIQY
V gene: TRBV12-3/TRBV12-4
J gene: TRBJ2-4

CDR3 protein: ASRPGIAGKYGGQY
V gene: TRBV28
J gene: TRBJ2-3

CDR3 protein: ASSPGTSYTEAF
V gene: TRBV28
J gene: TRBJ1-1

CDR3 protein: ASRGRQTNEAF
V gene: TRBV11-2
J gene: TRBJ1-1

CDR3 protein: ASTLAGGSDNEHF
V gene: TRBV6-5
J gene: TRBJ2-1

CDR3 protein: ASSLGLDSNEQF
V gene: TRBV19
J gene: TRBJ2-1

CDR3 protein: SARLGGVNQPQH
V gene: TRBV20-1
J gene: TRBJ1-5